The T cell receptor (beta chain) described here comes from a study of OX40 agonist ivuxolimab in advanced cancers. CDR1 LNHNV and CDR2 YYDKDF come from the germline V gene (reference sequence). The CDR3 has 12 amino acids. Trimming cost V 8 bases and J 7 bases, with 14 bases left between them. Clones were sequenced by immunoSEQ multiplex PCR, and TCRdb holds only the in-frame ones, with some missing. The table shows some 62,000 clones, with about 90% occurring only once. The J gene is TRBJ1-1, the V gene TRBV15, with a tentative D call TRBD1 (5 bases). Here the sequenced sample was CD4+ or CD8+ T cells sorted from blood, taken in a trial of the OX40 agonist ivuxolimab. This TCR derives from an adult with an advanced solid tumor such as melanoma, head and neck, liver or kidney cancer. The CDR3 coding sequence is TGTGCCACCGGAGCTCGGGGCGGTGAAGCTTTCTTT. It yields the protein CATGARGGEAFF.